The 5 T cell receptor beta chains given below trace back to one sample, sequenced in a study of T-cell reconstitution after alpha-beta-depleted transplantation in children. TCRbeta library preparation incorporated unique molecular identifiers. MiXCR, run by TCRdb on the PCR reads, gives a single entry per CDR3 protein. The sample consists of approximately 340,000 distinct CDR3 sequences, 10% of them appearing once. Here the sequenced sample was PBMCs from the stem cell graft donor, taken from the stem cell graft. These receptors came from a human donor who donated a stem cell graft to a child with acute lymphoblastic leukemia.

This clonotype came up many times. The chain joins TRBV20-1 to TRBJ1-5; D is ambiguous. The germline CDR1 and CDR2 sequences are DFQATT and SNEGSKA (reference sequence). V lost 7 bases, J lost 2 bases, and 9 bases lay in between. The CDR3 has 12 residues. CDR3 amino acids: CSGRTGNQPQHF. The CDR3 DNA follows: TGCAGTGGCCGAACGGGCAATCAGCCCCAGCATTTT.

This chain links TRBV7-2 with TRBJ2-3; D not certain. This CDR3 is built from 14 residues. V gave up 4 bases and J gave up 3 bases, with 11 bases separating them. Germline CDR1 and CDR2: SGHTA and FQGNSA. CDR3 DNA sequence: TGTGCCAGCAGCTCCTGGGCAGCTACAGATACGCAGTATTTT. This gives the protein CASSSWAATDTQYF.

The CDR3 sequence is CASSLVAGGAYEQYF. Written as DNA, the CDR3 is TGTGCCAGCAGCTTAGTAGCGGGAGGGGCCTACGAGCAGTACTTC. J is TRBJ2-7 and V is TRBV11-2; 11 nucleotides line up with TRBD2. This CDR3 has 15 amino acids. J lost 2 bases, V lost 1 base, and 1 base had no gene match. The germline gives CDR1 SGHAT, CDR2 FQNNGV.

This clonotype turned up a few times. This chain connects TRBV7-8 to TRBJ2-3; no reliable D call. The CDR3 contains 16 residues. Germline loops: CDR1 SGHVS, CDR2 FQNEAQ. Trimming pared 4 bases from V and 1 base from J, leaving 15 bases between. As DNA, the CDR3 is TGTGCCAGCAGCTCCCGGGCCCACCTAGGCACAGATACGCAGTATTTT. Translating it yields CASSSRAHLGTDTQYF.

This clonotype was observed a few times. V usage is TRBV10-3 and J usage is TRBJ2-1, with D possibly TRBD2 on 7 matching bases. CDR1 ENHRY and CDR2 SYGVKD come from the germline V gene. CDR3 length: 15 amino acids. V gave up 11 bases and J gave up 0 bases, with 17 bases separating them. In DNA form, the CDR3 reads TGTGCCGTTAAGGGGGGGGGGAGCTCCTACAATGAGCAGTTCTTC. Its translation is CAVKGGGSSYNEQFF.